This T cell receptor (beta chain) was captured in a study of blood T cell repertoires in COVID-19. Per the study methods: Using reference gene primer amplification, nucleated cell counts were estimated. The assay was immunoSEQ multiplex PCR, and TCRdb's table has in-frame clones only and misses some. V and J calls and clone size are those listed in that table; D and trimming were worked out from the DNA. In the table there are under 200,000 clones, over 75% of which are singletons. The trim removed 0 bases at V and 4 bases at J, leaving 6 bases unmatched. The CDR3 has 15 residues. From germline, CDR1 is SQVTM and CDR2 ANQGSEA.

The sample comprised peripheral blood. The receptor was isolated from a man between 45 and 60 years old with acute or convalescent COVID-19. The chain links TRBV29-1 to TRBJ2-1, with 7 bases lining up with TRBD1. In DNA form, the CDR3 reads TGCAGCGTTGAAGACCAGGGGGACGGTTACAATGAGCAGTTCTTC. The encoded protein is CSVEDQGDGYNEQFF.